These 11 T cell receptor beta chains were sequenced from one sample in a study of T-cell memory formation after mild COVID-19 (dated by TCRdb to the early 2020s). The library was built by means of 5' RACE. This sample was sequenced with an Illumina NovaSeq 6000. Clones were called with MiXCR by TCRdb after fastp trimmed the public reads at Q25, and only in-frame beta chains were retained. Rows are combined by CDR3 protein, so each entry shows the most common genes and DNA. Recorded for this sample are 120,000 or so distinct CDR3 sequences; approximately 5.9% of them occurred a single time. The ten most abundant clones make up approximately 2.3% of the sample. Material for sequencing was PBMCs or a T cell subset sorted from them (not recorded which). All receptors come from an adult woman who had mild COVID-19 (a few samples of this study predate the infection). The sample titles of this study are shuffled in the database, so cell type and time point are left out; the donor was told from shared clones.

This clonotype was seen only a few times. The CDR3 DNA reads as TGTGCCAGCAGCTTCGAGAGGGGCAACTATGGCTACACCTTC. It translates to CASSFERGNYGYTF. The rearrangement links TRBV11-2 to TRBJ1-2, with D tentatively TRBD1 (5 bases). The CDR3 loop spans 14 amino acids. The V end was cut by 3 bases, the J end by 2 bases, with 10 bases between. Per germline, CDR1 SGHAT and CDR2 FQNNGV.

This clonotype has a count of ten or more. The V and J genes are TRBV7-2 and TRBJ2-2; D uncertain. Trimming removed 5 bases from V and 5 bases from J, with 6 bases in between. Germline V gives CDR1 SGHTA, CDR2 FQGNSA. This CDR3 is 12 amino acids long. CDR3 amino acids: CASSRFTGELFF. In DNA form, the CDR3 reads TGTGCCAGCAGCCGTTTTACCGGGGAGCTGTTTTTT.

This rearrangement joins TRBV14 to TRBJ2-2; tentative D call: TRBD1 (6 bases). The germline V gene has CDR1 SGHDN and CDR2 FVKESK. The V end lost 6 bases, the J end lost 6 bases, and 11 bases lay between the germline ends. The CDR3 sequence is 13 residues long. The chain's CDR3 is CASRIQGPGELFF. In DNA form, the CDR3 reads TGTGCCAGCAGAATACAGGGCCCCGGGGAGCTGTTTTTT.

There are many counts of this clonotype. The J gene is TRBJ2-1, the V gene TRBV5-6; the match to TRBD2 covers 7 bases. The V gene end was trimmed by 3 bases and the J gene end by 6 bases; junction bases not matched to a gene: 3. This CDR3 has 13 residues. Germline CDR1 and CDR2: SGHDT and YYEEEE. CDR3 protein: CASSYRLANEQFF. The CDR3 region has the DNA TGTGCCAGCAGCTACCGACTAGCCAATGAGCAGTTCTTC.

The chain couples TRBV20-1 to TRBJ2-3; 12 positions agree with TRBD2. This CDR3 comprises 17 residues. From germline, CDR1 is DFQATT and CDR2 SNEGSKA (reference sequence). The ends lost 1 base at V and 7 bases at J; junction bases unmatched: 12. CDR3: CSARVGASGRAGNTQYF. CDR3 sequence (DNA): TGCAGTGCTAGAGTTGGGGCTAGCGGGAGGGCCGGGAATACGCAGTATTTT.

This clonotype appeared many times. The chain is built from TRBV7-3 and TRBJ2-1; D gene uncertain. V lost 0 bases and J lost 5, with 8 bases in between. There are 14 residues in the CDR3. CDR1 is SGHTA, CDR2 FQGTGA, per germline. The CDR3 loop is CASSLTLTDNEQFF. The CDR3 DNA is TGTGCCAGCAGCTTAACGTTGACCGACAATGAGCAGTTCTTC.

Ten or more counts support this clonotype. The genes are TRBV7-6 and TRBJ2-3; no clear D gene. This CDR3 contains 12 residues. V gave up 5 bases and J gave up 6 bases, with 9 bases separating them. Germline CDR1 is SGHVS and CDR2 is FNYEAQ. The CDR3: CASSLLKDTQYF. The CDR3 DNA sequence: TGTGCCAGCAGCCTTCTCAAGGATACGCAGTATTTT.

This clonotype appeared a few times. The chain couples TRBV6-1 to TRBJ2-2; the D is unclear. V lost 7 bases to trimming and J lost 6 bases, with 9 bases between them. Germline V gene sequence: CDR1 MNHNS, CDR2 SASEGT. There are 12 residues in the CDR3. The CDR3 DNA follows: TGTGCCAGCAAATGGGTGGCCGGGGAGCTGTTTTTT. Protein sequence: CASKWVAGELFF.

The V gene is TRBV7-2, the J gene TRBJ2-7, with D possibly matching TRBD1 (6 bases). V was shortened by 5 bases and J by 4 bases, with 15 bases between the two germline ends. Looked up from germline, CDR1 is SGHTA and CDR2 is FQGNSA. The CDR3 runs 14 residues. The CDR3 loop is CASSRPGTHYEQYF. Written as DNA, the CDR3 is TGTGCCAGCAGCAGGCCCGGGACACATTACGAGCAGTACTTC.

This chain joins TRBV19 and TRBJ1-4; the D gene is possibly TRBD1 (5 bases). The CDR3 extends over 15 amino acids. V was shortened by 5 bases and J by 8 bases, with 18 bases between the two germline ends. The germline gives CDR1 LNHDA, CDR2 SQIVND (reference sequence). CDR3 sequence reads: CASSALRGRGEKLFF. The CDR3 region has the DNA TGTGCCAGTAGTGCACTTAGGGGCAGAGGAGAAAAACTGTTTTTT.

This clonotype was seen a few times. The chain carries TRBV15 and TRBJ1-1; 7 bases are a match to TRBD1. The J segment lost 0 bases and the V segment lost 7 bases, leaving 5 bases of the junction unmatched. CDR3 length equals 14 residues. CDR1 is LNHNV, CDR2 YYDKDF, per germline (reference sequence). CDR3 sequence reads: CATNTGALNTEAFF. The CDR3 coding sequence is TGTGCCACCAACACAGGGGCGTTGAACACTGAAGCTTTCTTT.